These 19 T cell receptor beta chains were all obtained from the same sample, sequenced in a study of blood T cell repertoires in COVID-19. TCRdb keeps only in-frame clones here, not all; method: immunoSEQ multiplex PCR. The sample lists about 320,000 clones, roughly 90% occurring once. Input material: PBMCs or T cells enriched from blood (not recorded which). The source is a woman in her 30s who had been exposed to COVID-19.

This chain joins TRBV4-1 and TRBJ1-1; D might be TRBD1 (6 bases). The CDR3 extends over 16 amino acids. The germline V gene encodes CDR1 MGHRA and CDR2 YSYEKL. Trimming took off 3 bases at V and 2 bases at J, with 16 bases between the two ends. Here the CDR3 DNA reads TGCGCCAGCAGCCATTCGAACGGGGGGCGTAACACTGAAGCTTTCTTT. Its translation is CASSHSNGGRNTEAFF.

The V call is TRBV29-1, the J call TRBJ2-7; 7 bases fit TRBD1. After removal of 4 bases from V and 6 bases from J, the junction contained 3 bases not matched to a gene. Germline-derived CDR1 and CDR2 are SQVTM and ANQGSEA. This CDR3 has 11 residues. In nucleotides, the CDR3 is TGCAGCGTTGGGACAGGTCGCGAGCAGTACTTC. Translation gives CSVGTGREQYF.

The chain is built from TRBV18 and TRBJ1-1; 7 bases line up with TRBD1. V gave up 2 bases and J gave up 4 bases; unmatched junction bases: 13. The germline V gene encodes CDR1 KGHSH and CDR2 LQKENI. This CDR3 comprises 17 residues. This CDR3 is CASSPTGTVPWGTEAFF. Written as DNA, the CDR3 is TGTGCCAGCTCACCAACCGGGACAGTGCCCTGGGGCACTGAAGCTTTCTTT. The complete variable domain, with remaining parts taken from reference TRBV18 and TRBJ1-1, reads NAGVMQNPRHLVRRRGQEARLRCSPMKGHSHVYWYRQLPEEGLKFMVYLQKENIIDESGMPKERFSAEFPKEGPSILRIQQVVRGDSAAYFCASSPTGTVPWGTEAFFGQGTRLTVV.

The rearrangement joins TRBV19 to TRBJ2-7, with D maybe TRBD1 (5 bases). This CDR3 spans 13 amino acids. Germline V lookup: CDR1 LNHDA, CDR2 SQIVND (reference sequence). Trimming took 5 bases from V and 0 from J, leaving 8 bases between them. The CDR3 spells CASSGQGSYEQYF. The CDR3 DNA follows: TGTGCCAGTAGTGGGCAGGGCTCCTACGAGCAGTACTTC.

The chain's CDR3 is CASTEGAANYGYTF. As DNA, the CDR3 is TGCGCCAGCACGGAGGGAGCAGCTAACTATGGCTACACCTTC. The chain joins TRBV5-1 to TRBJ1-2; D ambiguous. CDR1 and CDR2 (germline): SGHRS, YFSETQ. Trimming took off 6 bases at V and 0 bases at J, with 12 bases between the two ends. There are 14 residues in the CDR3.

This chain uses TRBV18 with TRBJ1-5, with a possible D match to TRBD1 (5 bases). The germline CDR1 and CDR2 sequences are KGHSH and LQKENI. The V gene lost 4 bases and the J gene lost 7 bases, with 14 bases spanning the gap. The CDR3 is made up of 14 amino acids. CDR3 sequence: CASSLSNGGQPQHF. In nucleotides, the CDR3 is TGTGCCAGCTCACTATCAAACGGGGGGCAGCCCCAGCATTTT.

As regards this clone: One junction end does not reproduce the germline sequence, and a read error may be involved. The V and J genes are TRBV6-2 or TRBV6-3 and TRBJ1-1; D not resolved. Looked up from germline, CDR1 is MNHEY and CDR2 is SVGEGT. The CDR3 length is 12 residues. In nucleotides, the CDR3 is TGTGCCAGCAGTACCACACTGGGAGCAGGTGACTTT. Its translation is CASSTTLGAGDF.

This chain uses TRBV5-8 with TRBJ1-3; D remains ambiguous. Trimming took off 0 bases at V and 2 bases at J, with 12 bases between the two ends. This CDR3 has 16 amino acids. CDR1 and CDR2 (germline): SGHTS, YDEGEE. The DNA for the CDR3 is TGTGCCAGCAGCTTGGTTGGAGTATCGGCTGGAAACACCATATATTTT. Its protein is CASSLVGVSAGNTIYF.

The chain has TRBV3-1 (or the pseudogene TRBV3-2) and TRBJ1-2; D gene unclear. Germline V gene sequence: CDR1 LGHDT, CDR2 YNNKEL (reference sequence). With 3 bases removed from V and 10 bases from J, the gap between germline ends came to 15 bases. The CDR3 spans 13 residues. This chain's CDR3 is CASSHSDPGAYTF. In DNA form, the CDR3 reads TGTGCCAGCAGCCACTCCGACCCGGGAGCCTACACCTTC.

The chain carries TRBV7-6 and TRBJ2-1; 9 bases line up with TRBD2. V lost 2 bases and J lost 8; bases outside the gene matches: 10. CDR3 size: 16 residues. The V gene's germline CDR1 is SGHVS and CDR2 FNYEAQ. CDR3 loop: CASSLSWAGGLYEQFF. In DNA form, the CDR3 reads TGTGCCAGCAGCTTATCGTGGGCGGGGGGGTTGTATGAGCAGTTCTTC.

This clone was seen a single time. The genes are TRBV7-9 and TRBJ1-2; D ambiguous. This CDR3 has 11 residues. V gave up 5 bases and J gave up 8 bases, with 9 bases separating them. The germline CDR1 and CDR2 sequences are SEHNR and FQNEAQ (reference sequence). This CDR3 is CASSVPTGYTF. In DNA form, the CDR3 reads TGTGCCAGCAGCGTCCCGACAGGCTACACCTTC.

The sample holds one count of this clone. This chain links TRBV6-1 with TRBJ1-5; D gene unclear. The germline V gene has CDR1 MNHNS and CDR2 SASEGT. V was clipped by 2 bases and J by 3 bases, with 14 bases between them. The length of the CDR3 is 16 residues. The CDR3 loop is CASSEFAGRLNQPQHF. The CDR3 DNA sequence: TGTGCCAGCAGTGAATTTGCAGGTAGGCTCAATCAGCCCCAGCATTTT.

The chain couples TRBV29-1 to TRBJ1-2; 8 bases fit TRBD1. Germline V gene lookup returns CDR1 SQVTM and CDR2 ANQGSEA. CDR3 length: 13 residues. Trimming took 7 bases from V and 7 from J; bases not matched to a gene: 11. In DNA, the CDR3 is TGCAGCGCACAAGGACAGGGAGATTTTGGCTACACCTTC. Amino acid sequence: CSAQGQGDFGYTF.

This clone appeared once. CDR3 residues: CASGSPGQPGDEQFF. DNA of the CDR3: TGTGCTAGTGGTTCGCCGGGACAGCCTGGCGATGAGCAGTTCTTC. The rearrangement links TRBV12-5 to TRBJ2-1, with 7 bases aligning to TRBD1. J gave up 8 bases and V 4 bases, and 11 bases lay outside the gene matches. Germline V gene sequence: CDR1 LGHNT, CDR2 FRNRAP. The CDR3 has 15 residues.

V gene TRBV5-1 combines with J gene TRBJ1-4; D remains unclear. CDR1 SGHRS and CDR2 YFSETQ come from the germline V gene. This CDR3 is 14 amino acids long. V shed 2 bases and J shed 2 bases, with 7 bases lying between them. The CDR3 DNA reads TGCGCCAGCAGCTTAGAGGTGACTAATGAAAAACTGTTTTTT. Its translation: CASSLEVTNEKLFF.

The rearrangement joins TRBV5-1 to TRBJ1-2; D perhaps matches TRBD1 (6 bases). The length of the CDR3 is 15 residues. V was clipped by 4 bases and J by 6 bases, with 19 bases between them. From germline, CDR1 is SGHRS and CDR2 YFSETQ. The CDR3 sequence is CASSPGLGQIDGYTF. The CDR3 DNA is TGCGCCAGCAGCCCCGGGCTAGGACAGATCGATGGCTACACCTTC.

Only one count was recorded for this clone. The V call is TRBV7-2, the J call TRBJ2-3; 12 nucleotides match TRBD2. The germline V gene encodes CDR1 SGHTA and CDR2 FQGNSA. The V and J ends lost 2 bases and 4 bases, in that order; junction bases with no gene match: 4. There are 16 residues in the CDR3. DNA for the CDR3: TGTGCCAGCAGCTTACGACTAGCGGGGGTATCAGATACGCAGTATTTT. Amino acid sequence: CASSLRLAGVSDTQYF. Using reference TRBV7-2 and TRBJ2-3 for the parts outside the CDR3, the full variable domain is GAGVSQSPSNKVTEKGKDVELRCDPISGHTALYWYRQSLGQGLEFLIYFQGNSAPDKSGLPSDRFSAERTGGSVSTLTIQRTQQEDSAVYLCASSLRLAGVSDTQYFGPGTRLTVL.

The J gene is TRBJ1-3, the V gene TRBV9; weak D call: TRBD1 (5 bases). CDR1 is SGDLS and CDR2 is YYNGEE in the germline V gene. V lost 4 bases and J lost 2, with 13 bases in between. The CDR3 sequence is 15 residues long. The CDR3 loop is CASSLTSRAGNTIYF. CDR3 DNA sequence: TGTGCCAGCAGCCTTACGTCCAGGGCTGGAAACACCATATATTTT.

The rearrangement joins TRBV11-3 to TRBJ2-1, with D maybe TRBD2 (7 bases). CDR3 length: 15 residues. Trimming removed 5 bases at V and 7 bases at J, with 18 bases between. Germline V gives CDR1 SGHNT, CDR2 YENEEA. The CDR3 sequence: CASSGRGGALNEQFF. The DNA for the CDR3 is TGTGCCAGCAGCGGGAGGGGGGGCGCTTTAAATGAGCAGTTCTTC.